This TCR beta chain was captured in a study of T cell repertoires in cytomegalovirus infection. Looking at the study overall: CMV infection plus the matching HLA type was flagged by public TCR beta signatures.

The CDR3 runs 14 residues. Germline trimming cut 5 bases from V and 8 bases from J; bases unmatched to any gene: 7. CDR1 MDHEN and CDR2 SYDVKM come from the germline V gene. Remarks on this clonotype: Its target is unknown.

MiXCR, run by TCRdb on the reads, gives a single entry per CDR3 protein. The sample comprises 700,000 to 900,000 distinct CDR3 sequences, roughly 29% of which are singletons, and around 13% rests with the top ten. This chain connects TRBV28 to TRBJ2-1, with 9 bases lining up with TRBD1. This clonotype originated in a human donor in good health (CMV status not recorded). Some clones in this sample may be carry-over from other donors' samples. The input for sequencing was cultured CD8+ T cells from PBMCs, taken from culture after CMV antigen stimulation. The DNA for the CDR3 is TGTGCCAGCAGTCTAGGGACAGGGATTGATGAGCAGTTCTTC. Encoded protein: CASSLGTGIDEQFF.